This note documents a single T cell receptor (beta chain) sequence. Per germline, CDR1 SGHRS and CDR2 YFSETQ. The CDR3 consists of 14 residues. V was clipped by 4 bases and J by 2 bases; unmatched bases: 2. This sample is part of a study of PD-1 blockade in classical Hodgkin lymphoma. Every single patient, without exception, relapsed after autologous stem cell transplantation, and brentuximab vedotin exposure varied. Method: immunoSEQ multiplex PCR; TCRdb's copy keeps in-frame clones and lacks some. The repertoire consists of roughly 140,000 clones, with around 73% occurring once and the leading ten covering roughly 8.4%.

The rearrangement joins TRBV5-1 to TRBJ2-7, with TRBD1 matching 11 bases. This TCR derives from a human donor with classical Hodgkin lymphoma. Sequenced material: peripheral blood mononuclear cells (PBMCs), taken before the second cycle of nivolumab. The CDR3 sequence: CASSRTGGPYEQYF. DNA for the CDR3: TGCGCCAGCAGCCGGACAGGGGGCCCCTACGAGCAGTACTTC.